This T cell receptor (beta chain) was identified in a study of regulatory T cells in long-lasting Graves disease. About the research overall: The antithyroid drugs taken by newly diagnosed Graves' patients had been used for under 3 months. General study findings and limits: Fewer public clonotypes were shared by new patients (roughly 970) than by persistent patients (approximately 2,700). With persistent disease, TRBV28, TRBJ1-2 and TRBJ2-5 were the favored segments.

Building of the TCR beta libraries involved iRepertoire HTBI primers and Arm-PCR of CDR3 regions. Original methodology: The samples yielded 55 to 75 TRBV and about 15 TRBJ segments. One entry per CDR3 protein, called by TCRdb with MiXCR from the multiplex PCR reads. TCRdb, not the original authors, processed these V and J calls. The sample consists of about 540,000 distinct CDR3 sequences, around an eighth of them appearing once. Germline CDR1 and CDR2: MGHRA and YSYEKL. The CDR3 length is 19 residues. V shed 4 bases, J shed 8 bases, and the junction held 21 bases outside the gene matches. This clonotype was picked up a small number of times. As yet, its antigen is unknown. The time point is: newly diagnosed GD, antithyroid drugs for less than 3 months. After RNA was extracted from PBMCs, the TCR library was made from it. These data were also filed under a second study, of T cells in Graves' hyperthyroidism and ophthalmopathy.

This chain connects TRBV4-1 to TRBJ2-1; 9 bases fit TRBD2. This TCR came from a man younger than 45 with Graves disease. The sequencing used peripheral blood mononuclear cells (PBMCs), collected at new diagnosis, from a patient treated with antithyroid drugs. The DNA for the CDR3 is TGCGCCAGCAGCCGACTTCGACTAGCGGAGGGAGGGGCTTACCATGAGCAGTTCTTC. As protein: CASSRLRLAEGGAYHEQFF.